This TCR beta chain is drawn from a study of T cell repertoires in aging, cancer and after chemotherapy. To note about this clonotype: The antigen is not known. This clone may be a read error of a much larger clone one base away.

From germline, CDR1 is MNHNS and CDR2 SASEGT. The CDR3 runs to 15 residues. V was clipped by 2 bases and J by 3 bases, with 11 bases between them. Study observations and caveats: Across the chemotherapy interval, each cancer cohort showed higher median generation probability, suggesting thymic rebound.

Multiplex touch-down PCR with TRB-A/B primers amplified rearranged V-D-J TRB sequences. TCRdb processed the multiplex PCR reads anew with MiXCR; each CDR3 protein has one entry. The sample holds some 1,600 distinct CDR3 sequences, approximately 30% seen once. Peripheral blood genomic DNA, not sorted cells or RNA, was the template. The genes are TRBV6-1 and TRBJ1-5, with unresolved D. The sequence was obtained from a human donor with a solid tumor. Sequencing input: blood. CDR3 sequence reads: CASSERRYTNQPQHF. In DNA, the CDR3 is TGTGCCAGCAGTGAAAGGCGGTATACCAATCAGCCCCAGCATTTT.